These 16 T cell receptor beta chains originate from one sample sequenced in a study of radiotherapy plus CTLA-4 blockade in lung cancer. TCRdb's table, derived via immunoSEQ multiplex PCR, lists solely in-frame clones and lacks some. The table shows 40,000 to 50,000 clones, with 82% occurring only once. Here the sequenced sample was peripheral blood, taken from a patient treated with radiotherapy plus ipilimumab. The receptors come from a human donor with non-small cell lung cancer who had stable disease on radiotherapy plus ipilimumab.

There are a few counts of this clone. J is TRBJ2-1 and V is TRBV4-2; TRBD2 matches at 14 bases. The length of the CDR3 is 17 residues. Germline loops: CDR1 LGHNA, CDR2 YNFKEQ. Germline trimming cut 3 bases from V and 8 bases from J; bases unmatched to any gene: 9. CDR3 bases: TGTGCCAGCAGCCATTCCGGACTAGCGGGAGGCGGGGATGAGCAGTTCTTC. Encoded protein: CASSHSGLAGGGDEQFF.

V gene TRBV28 combines with J gene TRBJ2-1, with 13 nucleotides matching TRBD2. Germline CDR1 MDHEN, CDR2 SYDVKM. The CDR3 contains 15 residues. J gave up 9 bases and V 8 bases, and 10 bases lay outside the gene matches. The CDR3 bases are TGTGCCAGCGGTAAAGGACTAGCGGGAGTCGGTGAGCAGTTCTTC. The encoded protein is CASGKGLAGVGEQFF. Using reference TRBV28 and TRBJ2-1 for the parts outside the CDR3, the full variable domain is DVKVTQSSRYLVKRTGEKVFLECVQDMDHENMFWYRQDPGLGLRLIYFSYDVKMKEKGDIPEGYSVSREKKERFSLILESASTNQTSMYLCASGKGLAGVGEQFFGPGTRLTVL.

This rearrangement joins TRBV4-3 to TRBJ2-7, with TRBD1 matching 8 bases. The CDR3 is 15 residues long. Germline CDR1 is LGHNA and CDR2 is YSLEER. V lost 4 bases and J lost 0; bases outside the gene matches: 5. This CDR3 reads CASSLRTGSSYEQYF. Here the CDR3 DNA reads TGCGCCAGCAGCCTCCGGACAGGGAGCTCCTACGAGCAGTACTTC.

The chain carries TRBV6-1 and TRBJ1-3, with 10 bases that match TRBD1. Germline CDR1 and CDR2: MNHNS and SASEGT. The CDR3 has 15 amino acids. Germline trimming cut 5 bases from V and 3 bases from J; bases unmatched to any gene: 4. The CDR3 bases are TGTGCCAGCAGTCCGACAGGGGGCCATGGAAACACCATATATTTT. Protein: CASSPTGGHGNTIYF.

This chain joins TRBV5-8 and TRBJ2-7; D gene unclear. Per the germline V gene, CDR1 is SGHTS and CDR2 is YDEGEE. Trimming shortened V by 0 bases and J by 1 base, and 11 bases separated the two germline ends. The length of the CDR3 is 15 residues. The CDR3 DNA reads TGTGCCAGCAGCTTGGGGCAGTCTCCGTCCTACGAGCAGTACTTC. Protein sequence: CASSLGQSPSYEQYF.

The chain employs TRBV7-9 and TRBJ2-7, with 7 nucleotides matching TRBD2. The CDR3 length is 14 residues. The V and J ends lost 1 base and 6 bases, in that order; junction bases with no gene match: 6. In germline, CDR1 is SEHNR, CDR2 FQNEAQ (reference sequence). The CDR3 protein is CASSLGQGGSEQYF. CDR3 coding DNA: TGTGCCAGCAGCTTAGGGCAGGGCGGGAGCGAGCAGTACTTC. Based on the CDR3 plus reference TRBV7-9 and TRBJ2-7, the full variable domain is DTGVSQNPRHKITKRGQNVTFRCDPISEHNRLYWYRQTLGQGPEFLTYFQNEAQLEKSRLLSDRFSAERPKGSFSTLEIQRTEQGDSAMYLCASSLGQGGSEQYFGPGTRLTVT.

This clone appeared a single time. V and J are TRBV5-1 and TRBJ1-2; perhaps TRBD1 as D (6 bases). This CDR3 comprises 14 residues. V was trimmed by 4 bases and J by 8 bases, leaving 18 bases between them. The V gene's germline CDR1 is SGHRS and CDR2 YFSETQ. The CDR3 DNA reads TGCGCCAGCAGCGGCGGAGGGGGGGCGGGCGGCTACACCTTC. Its translation: CASSGGGGAGGYTF.

This chain links TRBV5-3 with TRBJ2-7; unclear D gene. TRBV5-3 is an ORF; its function is uncertain. This CDR3 contains 16 residues. Trimming removed 3 bases at V and 0 bases at J, with 16 bases between. The CDR3, as DNA: TGTGCCAGAAGCTATCTACTTATTTCGCACTCCTACGAGCAGTACTTC. Translated: CARSYLLISHSYEQYF.

Comments on this clone: At one end, the junction sequence differs from germline, possibly due to a read error. The rearrangement uses TRBV10-3 and TRBJ1-1; 7 positions agree with TRBD1. Germline CDR1 is ENHRY and CDR2 is SYGVKD. The CDR3 loop spans 14 amino acids. The CDR3 region is CAISWDSRNAEAFF. Here the CDR3 DNA reads TGTGCCATCAGTTGGGACAGCAGGAACGCTGAAGCTTTCTTT.

The CDR3 loop reads CASSYSSGRAFNEQFF. As DNA, the CDR3 is TGTGCCAGCAGTTACTCTAGCGGGAGGGCCTTCAATGAGCAGTTCTTC. The gene calls are TRBV6-5 and TRBJ2-1; 11 bases fit TRBD2. The CDR3 contains 16 residues. Germline V gene data show CDR1 as MNHEY and CDR2 as SVGAGI. V gave up 0 bases and J gave up 6 bases; unmatched junction bases: 4.

The chain joins TRBV7-9 to TRBJ2-7, with 7 positions matching TRBD1. The CDR3 is made up of 14 amino acids. Germline CDR1 is SEHNR and CDR2 is FQNEAQ (reference sequence). The ends lost 5 bases at V and 10 bases at J; junction bases unmatched: 14. CDR3 bases: TGTGCCAGCAGCACGGACAGGCCTCCCTACGGCCAGTACTTC. Amino acids: CASSTDRPPYGQYF.

This chain uses TRBV7-3 with TRBJ2-2; 10 nucleotides agree with TRBD2. Trimming at V came to 5 bases and at J to 7 bases, leaving 10 bases not matched to a gene. The CDR3 is 16 amino acids. Germline V gene sequence: CDR1 SGHTA, CDR2 FQGTGA. CDR3 DNA: TGTGCCAGCAGCCCACCAGCGGGAGGGCAGGGCGGGGAGCTGTTTTTT. It codes for CASSPPAGGQGGELFF. The whole variable domain, remainder taken from reference TRBV7-3 and TRBJ2-2, is GAGVSQTPSNKVTEKGKYVELRCDPISGHTALYWYRQSLGQGPEFLIYFQGTGAADDSGLPNDRFFAVRPEGSVSTLKIQRTERGDSAVYLCASSPPAGGQGGELFFGEGSRLTVL.

The chain has TRBV7-3 and TRBJ2-1, with 8 bases identical to TRBD2. The ends lost 2 bases at V and 2 bases at J; junction bases unmatched: 2. This CDR3 spans 15 amino acids. Germline V gene sequence: CDR1 SGHTA, CDR2 FQGTGA. Written as DNA, the CDR3 is TGTGCCAGCAGCTTAGCGGGAGGAGCCTACAATGAGCAGTTCTTC. It codes for CASSLAGGAYNEQFF.

The sample holds a few counts of this clone. The J gene is TRBJ2-1, the V gene TRBV7-3, with D perhaps matching TRBD2 (6 bases). CDR1 is SGHTA, CDR2 FQGTGA, per germline. Trimming cost V 1 base and J 2 bases, with 12 bases left between them. The CDR3 covers 16 residues. The CDR3 sequence: CASSLNQAGTYNEQFF. The CDR3 DNA reads TGTGCCAGCAGCTTAAACCAAGCGGGCACCTACAATGAGCAGTTCTTC.

V is TRBV9 and J is TRBJ1-1, with a weak D call TRBD1 (6 bases). V was shortened by 2 bases and J by 1 base, with 12 bases between the two germline ends. Germline values: CDR1 SGDLS, CDR2 YYNGEE. The CDR3 length is 15 residues. The DNA of the CDR3 is TGTGCCAGCAGCGTTGACGGACAGCCGAACACTGAAGCTTTCTTT. Its translation is CASSVDGQPNTEAFF.

The chain employs TRBV29-1 and TRBJ1-2, with D possibly being TRBD1 (5 bases). With 3 bases removed from V and 3 bases from J, the gap between germline ends came to 8 bases. In germline, CDR1 is SQVTM, CDR2 ANQGSEA. The CDR3 spans 12 residues. The CDR3 spells CSVEGGDYGYTF. CDR3 nucleotide sequence: TGCAGCGTTGAGGGAGGGGACTATGGCTACACCTTC.